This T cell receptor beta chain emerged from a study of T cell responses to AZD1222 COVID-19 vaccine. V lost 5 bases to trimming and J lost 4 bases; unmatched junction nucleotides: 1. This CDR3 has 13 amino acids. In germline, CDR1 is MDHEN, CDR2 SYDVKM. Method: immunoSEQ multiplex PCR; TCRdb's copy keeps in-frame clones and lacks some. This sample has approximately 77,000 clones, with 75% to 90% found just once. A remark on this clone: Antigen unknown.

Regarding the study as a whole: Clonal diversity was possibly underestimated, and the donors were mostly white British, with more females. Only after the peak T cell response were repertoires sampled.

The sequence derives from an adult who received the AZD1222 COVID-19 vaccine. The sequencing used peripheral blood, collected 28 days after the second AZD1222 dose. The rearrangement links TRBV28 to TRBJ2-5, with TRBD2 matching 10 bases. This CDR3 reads CASSGTSVETQYF. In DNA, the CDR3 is TGTGCCAGCAGTGGGACTAGCGTAGAGACCCAGTACTTC. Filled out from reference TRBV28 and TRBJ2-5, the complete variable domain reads DVKVTQSSRYLVKRTGEKVFLECVQDMDHENMFWYRQDPGLGLRLIYFSYDVKMKEKGDIPEGYSVSREKKERFSLILESASTNQTSMYLCASSGTSVETQYFGPGTRLLVL.